This TCR beta chain was captured by sequencing in a study of blood T cell repertoires in COVID-19 (dated by TCRdb to about 2020). Regarding the study in general: The collaborator samples originated in the United States, Italy and Spain and spanned the acute and convalescent phases of COVID-19. The material from the prospective study consisted of cDNA or gDNA derived from T cells, B-cell-depleted T cells, or PBMCs. The dataset comprised deeply sampled blood TCRbeta repertoires from subjects exposed to, actively infected with, or recovered from COVID-19. The repertoires were released in a freely available public database intended as a resource for research on the immune response to SARS-CoV-2. Samples were obtained from the ongoing ImmuneRACE study (first 160 participants) and from over 1,000 subjects provided by 6 global collaborators. Nearly every sample came with metadata listing a de-identified subject ID, COVID-19 status, age in years and sex. HLA class I and class II types, where available, came from metadata supplied by the sample provider rather than from assay-based typing. Results the study describes overall, beyond this receptor: Clinical and demographic metadata were provided uncurated, with the amount varying by source and participant.

Whole blood was collected in K2EDTA tubes by collaborating institutions according to the institutions' own protocols. For TCRbeta analysis, collaborators shipped samples in one of three forms: frozen whole blood, isolated PBMCs, or DNA extracted from either of those sample types. Remarks on this clone: There is no known antigen for this receptor. No base quality information exists; no much larger clone differs at one position.

TCRbeta CDR3 regions were amplified from genomic DNA using the immunoSEQ Assay, a bias-controlled multiplex PCR. Per the authors' processing: The number of nucleated cells in each sample was estimated from the amplification of reference gene primers within the assay. Sequence reads were collapsed and filtered to measure the absolute abundance of every unique TCRbeta CDR3 rearrangement. For each sample, productive Simpson clonality was calculated by taking the square root of Simpson's diversity index across productive rearrangements. Imported from immuneACCESS, the table was reduced by TCRdb to in-frame sequences with V and J called. These copies leave out some clones; in studies compared against another copy, an unresolved V gene accounts for under half, and the cause of the remainder is not known. The DNA gave D and trimming, while V, J and clone size come from that table. Recorded for this sample are some 150,000 clones; more than 65% of them occurred a single time. The ten most abundant clones make up 2.6% of the sample.

The junction shows trimming of 5 bases on V and 2 bases on J, plus 10 bases between the germline ends. The CDR3 spans 14 residues, from the cysteine through the phenylalanine. Only CDR3 DNA is held: 42 bases, read in frame from base 1. CDR1 and CDR2 were assigned from the germline V gene as MDHEN and SYDVKM. Sequencing input: peripheral blood. This receptor chain uses TRBV28 and TRBJ1-3; 5 matching bases give a weak D call of TRBD1. The receptor's source is a human donor with acute or convalescent COVID-19. The donor label of this sample is uncertain. In nucleotide form, the sequence is TGTGCCAGCAGTAATCAGGGTCCTGGAAACACCATATATTTT. This translates into CASSNQGPGNTIYF.